This T cell receptor (beta chain) was documented in a study of regulatory T cells in long-lasting Graves disease. Relying on iRepertoire HTBI primers and Arm-PCR of CDR3 regions, the team built TCR beta libraries. TCRdb redid the calling of the multiplex PCR reads with MiXCR, one entry per CDR3 protein. This sample has around 450,000 distinct CDR3 sequences, with about a sixth found just once. Indicated time point: newly diagnosed GD, antithyroid drugs for less than 3 months. Following extraction of RNA from PBMCs, that RNA was used to make the TCR library. The peripheral blood volume drawn was about 9 milliliters, and it was collected into EDTA tubes. This clonotype appeared a few times. This same sample was also taken into another study, of T cells in Graves' hyperthyroidism and ophthalmopathy.

This receptor was taken from a man aged 40-55 years with Graves disease. This specimen was peripheral blood mononuclear cells (PBMCs), taken at new diagnosis, from a patient treated with antithyroid drugs.

CDR3 amino acids: CASRVARFNEQFF. The CDR3 nucleotides are TGTGCCAGCCGTGTAGCGAGGTTTAATGAGCAGTTCTTC. The chain is built from TRBV12-3 or TRBV12-4 and TRBJ2-1, with a possible D match to TRBD2 (5 bases). There are 13 residues in the CDR3. Trimming took 8 bases from V and 7 from J, leaving 15 bases between them.